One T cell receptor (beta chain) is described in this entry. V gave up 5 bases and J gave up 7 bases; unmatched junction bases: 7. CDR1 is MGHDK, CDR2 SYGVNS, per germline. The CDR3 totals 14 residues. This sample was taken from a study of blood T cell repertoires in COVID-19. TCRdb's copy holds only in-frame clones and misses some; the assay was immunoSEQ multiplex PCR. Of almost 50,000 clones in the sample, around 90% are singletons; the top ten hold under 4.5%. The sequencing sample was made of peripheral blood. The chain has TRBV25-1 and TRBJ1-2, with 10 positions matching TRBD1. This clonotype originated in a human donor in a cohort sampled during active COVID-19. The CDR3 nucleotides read TGTGCCAGCAGTTCCGACAGGGGGCGGAGTGGCTACACCTTC. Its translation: CASSSDRGRSGYTF.